These 23 T cell receptor beta chains were sequenced from one sample in a study of cytomegalovirus exposure and HLA in healthy donors. The PCR was carried out with 60 Vbeta primers and 13 Jbeta primers. The repertoire was sequenced with immunoSEQ multiplex PCR; TCRdb's copy has only in-frame clones and lacks some. The sample includes approximately 79,000 clones, more than 60% of them seen just once. The sequencing sample was made of PBMCs. These receptors came from a male donor in good health and CMV-seropositive.

The chain couples TRBV5-1 to TRBJ2-3, with a possible D match to TRBD1 (6 bases). Germline loops: CDR1 SGHRS, CDR2 YFSETQ. Trimming shortened V by 4 bases and J by 7 bases, and 13 bases separated the two germline ends. This CDR3 region has 13 residues. CDR3 sequence reads: CASSLRGTHTQYF. The CDR3 bases are TGCGCCAGCAGCCTGAGGGGGACACATACGCAGTATTTT.

This clone was picked up a small number of times. The chain carries TRBV6-5 and TRBJ2-7; TRBD2 matches at 7 bases. V shed 0 bases, J shed 5 bases, and the junction held 7 bases outside the gene matches. Germline V gene lookup returns CDR1 MNHEY and CDR2 SVGAGI. The CDR3 is 15 amino acids. The chain's CDR3 is CASSYSGLVSHEQYF. CDR3 DNA: TGTGCCAGCAGTTACTCCGGACTAGTTAGCCACGAGCAGTACTTC.

V usage is TRBV19 and J usage is TRBJ2-7; no reliable D call. CDR1 and CDR2 from the germline V gene are LNHDA and SQIVND (reference sequence). Trimming took 6 bases from V and 4 from J, leaving 16 bases between them. This CDR3 region has 14 residues. The DNA for the CDR3 is TGTGCCAGTAGCCCCCGCGAGTCCCTTTACGAGCAGTACTTC. Amino acid sequence: CASSPRESLYEQYF.

The rearrangement uses TRBV9 and TRBJ2-1; 10 bases map to TRBD2. Germline assignment: CDR1 SGDLS and CDR2 YYNGEE. The CDR3 is 16 residues long. V lost 3 bases to trimming and J lost 0 bases; unmatched junction nucleotides: 3. The CDR3 spells CASSGSGRTSYNEQFF. The DNA of the CDR3 is TGTGCCAGCAGCGGTAGCGGGAGGACCTCCTACAATGAGCAGTTCTTC. Based on the CDR3 plus reference TRBV9 and TRBJ2-1, the full variable domain is DSGVTQTPKHLITATGQRVTLRCSPRSGDLSVYWYQQSLDQGLQFLIQYYNGEERAKGNILERFSAQQFPDLHSELNLSSLELGDSALYFCASSGSGRTSYNEQFFGPGTRLTVL.

In regard to this clone: Distinct nucleotide sequences in the sample also encode this CDR3. The V gene is TRBV6-5, the J gene TRBJ1-1; D gene ambiguous. V was trimmed by 2 bases and J by 11 bases, leaving 9 bases between them. Per the germline V gene, CDR1 is MNHEY and CDR2 is SVGAGI. The CDR3 totals 11 residues. This CDR3 is CASSYRGGAFF. CDR3 sequence (DNA): TGTGCCAGCAGTTACCGAGGAGGGGCTTTCTTT.

The gene calls are TRBV7-2 and TRBJ2-1, with 9 positions matching TRBD2. The germline gives CDR1 SGHTA, CDR2 FQGNSA. This CDR3 region has 16 residues. With V trimmed by 1 base and J by 8 bases, 9 bases remained unmatched. The CDR3 loop reads CASSLGLAGHGDEQFF. The CDR3 nucleotides are TGTGCCAGCAGCTTAGGCCTAGCGGGGCACGGGGATGAGCAGTTCTTC.

The DNA for the CDR3 is TGTGCCAGCAGTGCTCTTCGCTCCTACGAGCAGTACTTC. Its protein is CASSALRSYEQYF. The gene calls are TRBV2 and TRBJ2-7; D not resolved. Germline loops: CDR1 SNHLY, CDR2 FYNNEI. The CDR3 runs 13 residues. Trimming left V 4 bases short and J 0 bases short, with 7 bases between.

The CDR3, as DNA: TGTGCCAGCAGCGAGGTTGCCAGCAATCAGCCCCAGCATTTT. It encodes CASSEVASNQPQHF. The chain employs TRBV2 and TRBJ1-5; D is uncertain. The CDR3 has 14 amino acids. CDR1 and CDR2 from the germline V gene are SNHLY and FYNNEI. V shed 6 bases and J shed 1 base, with 10 bases lying between them.

This clone showed up just once. The rearrangement links TRBV7-9 to TRBJ1-6; tentative D call: TRBD1 (5 bases). The CDR3 has 18 amino acids. The germline V gene has CDR1 SEHNR and CDR2 FQNEAQ (reference sequence). V was trimmed by 4 bases and J by 7 bases, leaving 23 bases between them. The chain's CDR3 is CASSYQTVSLNVNSPLHF. In DNA form, the CDR3 reads TGTGCCAGCAGCTACCAGACAGTATCCCTCAATGTGAATTCACCCCTCCACTTT.

This rearrangement joins TRBV29-1 to TRBJ2-7; 8 nucleotides align to TRBD2. From germline, CDR1 is SQVTM and CDR2 ANQGSEA. The J segment lost 1 base and the V segment lost 8 bases, leaving 7 bases of the junction unmatched. CDR3 length: 13 amino acids. CDR3 amino acids: CSIWGGGSYEQYF. CDR3 in DNA: TGCAGCATTTGGGGCGGGGGGTCCTACGAGCAGTACTTC.

This clone came up a few times. The CDR3 loop is CASSRNSQETQYF. CDR3 nucleotides: TGTGCCAGCAGCCGTAATTCCCAAGAGACCCAGTACTTC. This chain joins TRBV7-9 and TRBJ2-5; no firm D call. Germline V gene sequence: CDR1 SEHNR, CDR2 FQNEAQ (reference sequence). This CDR3 has 13 amino acids. V lost 5 bases, J lost 1 base, and 8 bases lay in between.

The V gene is TRBV7-9, the J gene TRBJ1-1; D is unclear. Germline CDR1 reads SEHNR; CDR2 reads FQNEAQ (reference sequence). V was cut by 3 bases and J by 0 bases, with 8 bases left in between. CDR3 size: 14 residues. The DNA of the CDR3 is TGTGCCAGCAGCTTCTCCCAGTTGAACACTGAAGCTTTCTTT. It translates to CASSFSQLNTEAFF. Filled out from reference TRBV7-9 and TRBJ1-1, the complete variable domain reads DTGVSQNPRHKITKRGQNVTFRCDPISEHNRLYWYRQTLGQGPEFLTYFQNEAQLEKSRLLSDRFSAERPKGSFSTLEIQRTEQGDSAMYLCASSFSQLNTEAFFGQGTRLTVV.

This clone was detected only once. The chain recombines TRBV11-3 with TRBJ2-1; TRBD2 agrees at 7 bases. The CDR3 runs 15 residues. The germline gives CDR1 SGHNT, CDR2 YENEEA. V shed 5 bases and J 7 bases; nucleotides not matched to a gene: 11. The CDR3 spells CASSPGAGETNEQFF. Here the CDR3 DNA reads TGTGCCAGCAGCCCGGGCGCGGGAGAGACGAATGAGCAGTTCTTC. The variable domain in full, completed from reference TRBV11-3 and TRBJ2-1, reads EAGVVQSPRYKIIEKKQPVAFWCNPISGHNTLYWYLQNLGQGPELLIRYENEEAVDDSQLPKDRFSAERLKGVDSTLKIQPAELGDSAVYLCASSPGAGETNEQFFGPGTRLTVL.

The chain combines TRBV6-5 with TRBJ2-1, with a weak D call TRBD2 (5 bases). V was shortened by 6 bases and J by 0 bases, with 12 bases between the two germline ends. CDR1 and CDR2 (germline): MNHEY, SVGAGI. The CDR3 runs to 15 residues. The CDR3 loop is CASSPSGSSYNEQFF. The CDR3 bases are TGTGCCAGCAGCCCCAGCGGAAGCTCCTACAATGAGCAGTTCTTC.

In the case of this clone: The same CDR3 arises from other DNA sequences in this sample as well. The J gene is TRBJ2-1, the V gene TRBV9, with D possibly matching TRBD2 (5 bases). The ends were cut back, 3 bases at V and 2 bases at J, with 12 bases in the middle. CDR3 length equals 15 residues. CDR1 and CDR2 (germline): SGDLS, YYNGEE. The CDR3 coding sequence is TGTGCCAGCAGCGAAGAGAGGGCGACCTACAATGAGCAGTTCTTC. It specifies CASSEERATYNEQFF.

The chain uses TRBV4-1 and TRBJ2-7, with 9 nucleotides matching TRBD1. V was pared by 4 bases and J by 5 bases, with 9 bases of the junction left unmatched. CDR1 is MGHRA, CDR2 YSYEKL, per germline. This CDR3 contains 15 residues. CDR3 sequence reads: CASSRDDRGFDEQYF. In nucleotides, the CDR3 is TGCGCCAGCAGCCGAGACGACAGGGGGTTCGACGAGCAGTACTTC.

The chain links TRBV19 to TRBJ1-1, with D unclear. Germline values: CDR1 LNHDA, CDR2 SQIVND (reference sequence). CDR3 length equals 13 residues. Trimming removed 5 bases at V and 0 bases at J, with 7 bases between. The CDR3 is CASSPEMNTEAFF. CDR3 coding DNA: TGTGCCAGTAGTCCGGAGATGAACACTGAAGCTTTCTTT.

As to this clone: At one boundary the junction diverges from the germline segment, which might be a read error. The sample contains more than one DNA sequence encoding this CDR3. The chain recombines TRBV5-1 with TRBJ2-7, with TRBD2 identical over 8 bases. CDR3 length equals 16 residues. Germline V gives CDR1 SGHRS, CDR2 YFSETQ. CDR3 DNA: TGTGCCAGCAGCTGGACCCTAGCGGGCGGCTCCTACGAGCAGTACTTC. Translated: CASSWTLAGGSYEQYF.

The chain's CDR3 is CASSPGGQVKTQYF. CDR3 sequence (DNA): TGTGCCAGCAGTCCGGGGGGCCAGGTAAAGACCCAGTACTTC. The chain joins TRBV28 to TRBJ2-5; TRBD2 is a possible D gene (7 bases). This CDR3 region has 14 residues. Germline CDR1 reads MDHEN; CDR2 reads SYDVKM. Trimming left V 5 bases short and J 6 bases short, with 16 bases between.

The gene calls are TRBV10-3 and TRBJ1-3; 9 bases line up with TRBD1. V lost 6 bases and J lost 4; bases outside the gene matches: 4. Germline V CDR1 and CDR2: ENHRY, SYGVKD. The CDR3 runs 14 residues. CDR3 coding DNA: TGTGCCATCAGCTCCGGACAGGGGGGAAACACCATATATTTT. As protein: CAISSGQGGNTIYF.

This clone was observed once. The rearrangement uses TRBV7-8 and TRBJ2-5; TRBD2 agrees at 9 bases. The germline gives CDR1 SGHVS, CDR2 FQNEAQ. Losses at the gene ends were 0 bases for V and 6 bases for J; bases not matched to a gene: 5. CDR3 length: 15 amino acids. The CDR3 region is CASSLAPGLAKTQYF. CDR3 nucleotides: TGTGCCAGCAGCTTAGCGCCGGGACTAGCTAAGACCCAGTACTTC.

V gene TRBV4-2 combines with J gene TRBJ2-7, with a tentative D call TRBD1 (6 bases). Trimming removed 4 bases from V and 0 bases from J, with 13 bases in between. From germline, CDR1 is LGHNA and CDR2 YNFKEQ. The length of the CDR3 is 15 residues. The CDR3 protein is CASSPLTDSSYEQYF. The CDR3 DNA reads as TGTGCCAGCAGCCCCCTGACGGACAGCTCCTACGAGCAGTACTTC.

The chain combines TRBV4-2 with TRBJ2-3, with a possible D match to TRBD2 (6 bases). CDR3 length: 19 amino acids. CDR1 LGHNA and CDR2 YNFKEQ come from the germline V gene. Trimming stripped 4 bases from V and 1 base from J, with 24 bases between. For the CDR3, the DNA is TGTGCCAGCAGCCGCCTACCGGGACTCTTGACCTCCGGCACAGATACGCAGTATTTT. This gives the protein CASSRLPGLLTSGTDTQYF.